These T cell receptor beta chains were read from a single sample in a study of blood T cells in healthy people across ages. From the 5' RACE reads, TCRdb called clonotypes with MiXCR, one entry per CDR3 protein. The sample includes roughly 700,000 distinct CDR3 sequences, around 25% of them seen just once. These sequences were also reported in another study, on T cells of mothers and their children.

The sequencing input was blood. The receptor set was obtained from a boy younger than 18 in good health. Each CDR3 is given with its conserved first and last residue. Each record gives: D gene, V gene, J gene, CDR3 protein. A D gene is named only where the DNA matches it firmly.

TRBD2	TRBV4-1	TRBJ2-1	CASSHEREVSYNEQFF
NA	TRBV5-1	TRBJ1-2	CASSLGQEKHGYTF
NA	TRBV27	TRBJ2-1	CASSLSVTTYNEQFF
NA	TRBV6-2/TRBV6-3	TRBJ2-5	CASSPSFVETQYF
NA	TRBV7-6	TRBJ2-7	CASSFSGVSEQYF
NA	TRBV7-2	TRBJ2-3	CASSLQTSTDTQYF
NA	TRBV29-1	NA	CSAQGGPYEQYF
NA	TRBV6-2/TRBV6-3	TRBJ1-1	CASSYGEGPEAFF
TRBD2	TRBV20-1	TRBJ2-5	CSAILDLTGAGETQYF
TRBD2	TRBV4-2	TRBJ2-1	CASSQESAGVSYNEQFF
NA	TRBV4-2	TRBJ1-5	CASSQDEGVHSNQPQHF
NA	TRBV7-9	TRBJ2-5	CTSRTPLGETQYF
TRBD2	TRBV20-1	TRBJ2-5	CSAELIAGDETQYF
TRBD1	TRBV5-1	TRBJ2-1	CASSFTDRGSDDEQFF
NA	TRBV7-2	TRBJ2-2	CASSLGIRASGELFF
TRBD2	TRBV7-2	TRBJ2-7	CASRDPGGGSSYEQYF
TRBD1	TRBV11-2	TRBJ1-3	CASSLRPTGGNWNSGNTIYF
NA	TRBV3-1	TRBJ2-7	CASSQVARGGEQYF
TRBD2	TRBV5-1	TRBJ2-5	CASSLEASGEQETQYF
TRBD2	TRBV7-3	TRBJ2-1	CASSSMGGYDSYNEQFF
NA	TRBV7-2	TRBJ1-4	CASSLVGASQEKLFF
NA	TRBV7-3	TRBJ2-5	CASSAAGAETQYF
NA	TRBV7-8	TRBJ1-1	CASSLISGMNTEAFF
TRBD2	TRBV5-1	TRBJ2-3	CASSSGGFFTDTQYF
NA	TRBV24-1	TRBJ2-1	CATSDPGTEEQFF
NA	TRBV10-3	TRBJ2-1	CATRGGVRQDNEQFF
NA	TRBV12-3/TRBV12-4	TRBJ2-3	CASSSPLNTDTQYF
NA	TRBV21-1	NA	CASSQRGREHPYNEQFF
NA	TRBV7-9	TRBJ2-3	CATEPYSTDTQYF
NA	TRBV29-1	TRBJ1-1	CSAQPWGSTEAFF
NA	TRBV7-9	TRBJ2-3	CANSLSGSTDTQYF
NA	TRBV6-2/TRBV6-3	TRBJ2-1	CASSYGGRNEQFF
NA	TRBV6-5	TRBJ2-7	CASSYSRTGLNEQYF